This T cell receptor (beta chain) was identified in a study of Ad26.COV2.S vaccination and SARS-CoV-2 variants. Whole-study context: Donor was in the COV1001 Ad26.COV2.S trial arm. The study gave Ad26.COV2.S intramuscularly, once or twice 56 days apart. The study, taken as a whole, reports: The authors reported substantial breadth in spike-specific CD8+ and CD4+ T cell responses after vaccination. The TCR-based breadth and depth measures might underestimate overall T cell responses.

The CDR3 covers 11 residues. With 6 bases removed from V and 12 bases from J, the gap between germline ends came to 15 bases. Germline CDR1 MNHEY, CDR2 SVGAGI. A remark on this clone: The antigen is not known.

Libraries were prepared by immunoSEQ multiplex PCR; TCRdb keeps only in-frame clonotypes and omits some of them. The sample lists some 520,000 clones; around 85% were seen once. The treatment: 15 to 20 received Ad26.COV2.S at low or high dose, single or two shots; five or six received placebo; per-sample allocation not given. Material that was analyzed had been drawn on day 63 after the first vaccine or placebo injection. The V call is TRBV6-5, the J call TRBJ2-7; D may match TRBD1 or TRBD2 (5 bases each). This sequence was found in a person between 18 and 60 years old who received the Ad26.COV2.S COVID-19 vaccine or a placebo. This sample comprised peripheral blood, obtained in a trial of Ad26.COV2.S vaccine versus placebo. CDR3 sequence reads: CASRLPGTLYF. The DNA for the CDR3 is TGTGCCAGCAGGCTACCAGGGACCCTGTACTTC.